This paragraph reports one T cell receptor beta chain. This sample is drawn from a study of blood T cell repertoires in COVID-19. How the authors handled the data: Amplified reference gene primers provided the basis for estimating nucleated cell counts. TCRdb's table, derived via immunoSEQ multiplex PCR, lists solely in-frame clones and lacks some. The D gene and trimming were derived from the DNA, and the V and J assignments and clone size from that table. Of 250,000 to 350,000 clones listed, 85% to 90% are singletons. Individuals drawn from approximately 26 US areas were roughly 18 to 100 years old. The study recruited exposed participants who had met a COVID-19 case within 2 weeks before entry. The source is a woman in her 50s who had been exposed to COVID-19. The sequencing input was PBMCs or T cells enriched from blood (not recorded which).

DNA for the CDR3: TGTGCCAGCAGCTCCTACTGGAGCTCCTACAATGAGCAGTTCTTC. Encoded protein: CASSSYWSSYNEQFF. The chain is built from TRBV7-9 and TRBJ2-1; D is unresolved. CDR1 and CDR2 from the germline V gene are SEHNR and FQNEAQ (reference sequence). The CDR3 loop spans 15 amino acids. V was trimmed by 4 bases and J by 0 bases, leaving 10 bases between them.